This is a list of T cell receptor beta chains from one sample in a study of T cells in Graves' hyperthyroidism and ophthalmopathy. TCRdb reprocessed the multiplex PCR reads with MiXCR, giving one entry per CDR3 protein. Found here are around 420,000 distinct CDR3 sequences, roughly 14% of them singletons; the top ten hold approximately 7.5%. The source material was blood. The origin of the receptors is a woman younger than 30 with Graves' hyperthyroidism. The CDR3 runs from the conserved cysteine through the conserved F or W.

>TRBV20-1
CSADLSTPSTDTQYF
>TRBV27
CASSLIADTYNEQFF
>TRBV20-1
CSARGGLGYNEQFF
>TRBV12-3/TRBV12-4
CASSPPRGAFF
>TRBV5-1
CASSATGAGTDTQYF
>TRBV6-1
CASSSGTSGVNEQFF
>TRBV3-1
CASTREGNTIYF
>TRBV5-8
CASSSPGLGEETQYF
>TRBV10-3
CAIGAGKNEQYF
>TRBV7-6
CASSLGTASYEQYF
>TRBV6-5
CASSYSSRGATNEKLFF
>TRBV5-1
CASSLRGGRENIQYF
>TRBV19
CASSIVAGGAYEQYF
>TRBV5-6
CASSFPPSSYEQYF
>TRBV5-1
CASSQADLNEKLFF
>TRBV7-9
CASSYRSLGFDDEQFF
>TRBV20-1
CSAPSGLAGVEQFF
>TRBV2
CASRAGALGGYTF
>TRBV3-1
CASSQVRPGGNTIYF
>TRBV10-3
CAISEREGSEQYF
>TRBV29-1
CSVEIGTISYEQYF
>TRBV2
CASSEKGQPTPYEQYF
>TRBV7-9
CASSFRDNERTEAFF
>TRBV20-1
CSARTGNNEQYF